The present T cell receptor beta chain was sequenced within a study of CD8+ T cells in alopecia areata. Across the study: Tofacitinib administration to treated patients was oral, at 5 to 10 mg twice daily.

Findings of the study overall: Greater clonality was observed in lesional scalp samples, especially alopecia totalis/universalis, versus normal scalp. Sequencing of scalp samples also includes resident alphabeta T cells from normal skin.

CDR3 size: 15 residues. CDR1 and CDR2 from the germline V gene are MGHRA and YSYEKL. Extracted from the samples, RNA was reverse transcribed into cDNA to serve as the sequencing template. Using immunoSEQ multiplex PCR, the repertoire was profiled, and TCRdb retains in-frame clones only, with some absent. The repertoire holds about 200,000 clones, with around 62% as singletons. Of note for this clone: Its antigen is not known. A junction boundary mismatches the germline segment, possibly from a read error.

The sequencing here drew on CD4+ T cells sorted from blood, taken at week 0. The clonotype comes from a human donor with alopecia areata. V and J are TRBV4-1 and TRBJ2-5, with D perhaps TRBD1 (5 bases). Written as DNA, the CDR3 is TGCGCCAGCACGGCGACTGCAGGGCACCAAGAGGCCCAGTACTTC. Translation gives CASTATAGHQEAQYF.